Ten or more counts support the clone carrying this TCR beta chain. Its antigen remains unidentified. These data originate in a study of human T cells and chemical hapten exposure. About the study: Alopecia areata, totalis or universalis affected patients who were mostly female. Study-wide points: Expanded TCR sets contained significantly more large CDR3 similarity clusters than controls.

The library attached unique molecular identifiers to individual cDNA molecules. Original data processing: Between about 20,000 and 690,600 TCRs appeared in each sample, and the median stood at 95,638. TCRdb fed the RACE reads into MiXCR, producing one record per CDR3 protein. It is TCRdb's table, rather than the study itself, that gives the V and J calls and clone size. The table shows 370,000 or so distinct CDR3 sequences, with roughly 5% occurring only once. The CDR3 has 13 residues. The germline V and J ends were trimmed by 7 bases and 2 bases, with 12 bases remaining between them. Germline CDR1 reads MDHEN; CDR2 reads SYDVKM. Specified time point: patch test 1, 2 weeks after DPC sensitization. The sample's treatment: therapeutic diphenylcyclopropenone sensitization with weekly scalp DPC.

The sequences come from whole blood, collected in connection with sensitization to the hapten diphenylcyclopropenone (DPC). The TCR comes from a woman in her forties or fifties with alopecia areata. Some clones in this sample may be carry-over from other donors' samples. The chain combines TRBV28 with TRBJ2-7; D not resolved. CDR3 in amino acids: CASISGSPYEQYF. As DNA, the CDR3 is TGTGCCAGCATCTCGGGCAGCCCCTACGAGCAGTACTTC. The whole variable domain, remainder taken from reference TRBV28 and TRBJ2-7, is DVKVTQSSRYLVKRTGEKVFLECVQDMDHENMFWYRQDPGLGLRLIYFSYDVKMKEKGDIPEGYSVSREKKERFSLILESASTNQTSMYLCASISGSPYEQYFGPGTRLTVT.